The source of this TCR beta chain is a study of T-cell reconstitution after alpha-beta-depleted transplantation in children. Concerning this clonotype itself: Its cognate antigen is unknown.

Germline lookup yields CDR1 SGHTA and CDR2 FQGNSA. Losses at the gene ends were 5 bases for V and 1 base for J; bases not matched to a gene: 5. This CDR3 is 15 amino acids long. The TCRbeta library incorporated unique molecular identifiers. Using its own MiXCR run on the PCR reads, TCRdb lists one record per CDR3 protein. The sample records around 960,000 distinct CDR3 sequences, roughly 31% being singletons. Overall study findings and caveats: The main origin of T-cell counts and diversity one year after transplant was newly produced T cells.

Material: PBMCs, mostly from graft donor cells, obtained 360 days after TCRalphabeta/CD19-depleted stem cell transplant. The chain employs TRBV7-2 and TRBJ1-5; 7 bases fit TRBD1. The TCR sequence derives from a boy less than two years old who had a stem cell transplant for SCID, so the T cells may come from the graft donor. The CDR3 loop is CASSQTGRSNQPQHF. The CDR3 DNA sequence: TGTGCCAGCAGCCAGACAGGGAGGAGCAATCAGCCCCAGCATTTT.